The entry that follows covers one T cell receptor beta chain sequence. The source of the sample is a study of blood T cell repertoires in COVID-19. Background on the study: Acute and convalescent COVID-19 samples came from the United States, Italy and Spain.

CDR3 size: 14 residues. Trimming cost V 3 bases and J 3 bases, with 11 bases left between them. Germline CDR1 SGHDN, CDR2 FVKESK. Per the study methods: It was from reference gene primer amplification that nucleated cell counts were estimated. The data were produced by immunoSEQ multiplex PCR, yet TCRdb's version contains in-frame clones alone and is incomplete. V and J calls and clone size are copied from that table; D and trimming were computed from the DNA. The table lists 110,000 or so clones, around 84% of them singletons. The material sequenced was peripheral blood. This TCR came from a man aged 35 to 55 with acute or convalescent COVID-19. The V and J genes are TRBV14 and TRBJ1-1; the D gene is possibly TRBD1 (6 bases). CDR3 nucleotide sequence: TGTGCCAGCAGCCAGCTGGGGGCGGACACTGAAGCTTTCTTT. This gives the protein CASSQLGADTEAFF.